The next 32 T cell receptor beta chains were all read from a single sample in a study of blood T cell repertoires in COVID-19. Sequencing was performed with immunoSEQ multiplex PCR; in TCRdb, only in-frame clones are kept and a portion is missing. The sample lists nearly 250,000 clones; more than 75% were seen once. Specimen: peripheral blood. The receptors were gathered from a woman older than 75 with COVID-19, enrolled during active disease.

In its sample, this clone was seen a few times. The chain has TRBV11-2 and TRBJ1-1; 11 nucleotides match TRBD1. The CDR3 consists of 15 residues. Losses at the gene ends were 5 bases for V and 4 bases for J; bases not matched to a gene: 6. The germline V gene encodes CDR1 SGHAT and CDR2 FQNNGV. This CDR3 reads CASSPRTGGSTEAFF. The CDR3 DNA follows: TGTGCCAGCAGCCCCCGGACAGGGGGCAGCACTGAAGCTTTCTTT.

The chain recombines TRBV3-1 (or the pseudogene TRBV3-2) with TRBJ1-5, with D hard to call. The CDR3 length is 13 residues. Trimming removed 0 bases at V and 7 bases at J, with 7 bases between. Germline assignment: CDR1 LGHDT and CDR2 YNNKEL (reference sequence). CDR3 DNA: TGTGCCAGCAGCCAAGATAGGCGGCAGCCCCAGCATTTT. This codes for CASSQDRRQPQHF.

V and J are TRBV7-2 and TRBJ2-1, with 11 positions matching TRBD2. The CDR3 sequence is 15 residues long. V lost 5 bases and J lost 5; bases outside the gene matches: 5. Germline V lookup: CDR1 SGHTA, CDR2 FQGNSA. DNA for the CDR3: TGTGCCAGCAGCCTCGGGACTAGCGGCCACAATGAGCAGTTCTTC. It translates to CASSLGTSGHNEQFF.

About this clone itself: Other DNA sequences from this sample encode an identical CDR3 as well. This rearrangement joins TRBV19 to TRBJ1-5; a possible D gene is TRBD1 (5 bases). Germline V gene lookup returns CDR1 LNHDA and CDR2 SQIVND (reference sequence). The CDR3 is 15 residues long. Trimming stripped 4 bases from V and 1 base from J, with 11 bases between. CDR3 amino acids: CASSTTGVSNQPQHF. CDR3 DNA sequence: TGTGCCAGTAGTACAACAGGAGTGAGCAATCAGCCCCAGCATTTT.

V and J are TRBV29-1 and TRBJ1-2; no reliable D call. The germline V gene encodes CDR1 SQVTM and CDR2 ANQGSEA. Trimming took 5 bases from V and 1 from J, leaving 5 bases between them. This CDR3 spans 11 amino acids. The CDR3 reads CSVHINYGYTF. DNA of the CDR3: TGCAGCGTTCACATTAACTATGGCTACACCTTC.

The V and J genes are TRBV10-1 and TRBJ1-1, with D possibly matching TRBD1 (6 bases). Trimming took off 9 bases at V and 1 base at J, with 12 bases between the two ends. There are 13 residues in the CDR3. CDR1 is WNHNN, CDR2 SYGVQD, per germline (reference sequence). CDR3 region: CASSTGWNTEAFF. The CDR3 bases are TGCGCCAGTTCGACAGGATGGAACACTGAAGCTTTCTTT.

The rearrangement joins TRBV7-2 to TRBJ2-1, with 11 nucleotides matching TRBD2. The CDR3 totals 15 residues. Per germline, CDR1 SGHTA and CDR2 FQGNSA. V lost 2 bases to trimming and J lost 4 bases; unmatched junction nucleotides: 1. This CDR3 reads CASSLRLAGYNEQFF. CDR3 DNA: TGTGCCAGCAGCTTACGACTAGCGGGGTACAATGAGCAGTTCTTC.

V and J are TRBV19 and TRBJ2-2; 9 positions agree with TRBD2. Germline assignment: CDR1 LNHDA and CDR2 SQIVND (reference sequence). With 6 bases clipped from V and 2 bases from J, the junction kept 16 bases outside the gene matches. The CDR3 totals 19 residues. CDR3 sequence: CASSLIGIAGAPNTGELFF. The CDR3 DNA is TGTGCCAGTAGCCTCATTGGGATAGCGGGGGCTCCAAACACCGGGGAGCTGTTTTTT.

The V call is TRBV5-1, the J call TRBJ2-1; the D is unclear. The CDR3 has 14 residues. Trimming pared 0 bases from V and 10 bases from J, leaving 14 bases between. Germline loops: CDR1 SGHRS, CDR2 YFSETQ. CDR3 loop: CASSLDSRRPEQFF. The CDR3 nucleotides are TGCGCCAGCAGCTTGGACAGCCGTCGGCCCGAGCAGTTCTTC.

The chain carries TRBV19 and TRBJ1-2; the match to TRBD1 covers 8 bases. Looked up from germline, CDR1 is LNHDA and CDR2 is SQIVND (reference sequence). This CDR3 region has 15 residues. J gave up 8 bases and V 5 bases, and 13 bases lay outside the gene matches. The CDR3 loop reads CASSDRDRTPSGYTF. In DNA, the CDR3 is TGTGCCAGTAGTGACCGGGACAGGACCCCGTCAGGCTACACCTTC. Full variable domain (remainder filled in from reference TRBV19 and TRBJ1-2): DGGITQSPKYLFRKEGQNVTLSCEQNLNHDAMYWYRQDPGQGLRLIYYSQIVNDFQKGDIAEGYSVSREKKESFPLTVTSAQKNPTAFYLCASSDRDRTPSGYTFGSGTRLTVV.

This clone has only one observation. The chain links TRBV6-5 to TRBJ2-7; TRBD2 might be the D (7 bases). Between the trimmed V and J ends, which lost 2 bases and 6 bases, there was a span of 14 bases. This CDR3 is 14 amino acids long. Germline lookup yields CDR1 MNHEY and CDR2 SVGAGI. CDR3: CASSYGGGAVEQYF. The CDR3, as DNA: TGTGCCAGCAGTTACGGTGGGGGGGCCGTCGAGCAGTACTTC.

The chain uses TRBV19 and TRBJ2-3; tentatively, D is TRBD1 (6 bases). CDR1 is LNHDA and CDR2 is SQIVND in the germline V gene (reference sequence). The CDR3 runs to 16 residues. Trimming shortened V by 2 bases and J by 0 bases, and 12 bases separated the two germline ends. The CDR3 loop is CASSISPTGSTDTQYF. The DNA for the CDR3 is TGTGCCAGTAGTATATCCCCGACAGGTAGCACAGATACGCAGTATTTT.

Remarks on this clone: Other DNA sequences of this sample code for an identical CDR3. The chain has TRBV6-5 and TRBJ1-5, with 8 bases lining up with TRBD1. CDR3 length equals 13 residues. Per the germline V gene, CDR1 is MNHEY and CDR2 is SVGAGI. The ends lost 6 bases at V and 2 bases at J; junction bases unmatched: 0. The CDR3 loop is CASRGQGNQPQHF. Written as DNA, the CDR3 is TGTGCCAGCAGGGGACAGGGCAATCAGCCCCAGCATTTT.

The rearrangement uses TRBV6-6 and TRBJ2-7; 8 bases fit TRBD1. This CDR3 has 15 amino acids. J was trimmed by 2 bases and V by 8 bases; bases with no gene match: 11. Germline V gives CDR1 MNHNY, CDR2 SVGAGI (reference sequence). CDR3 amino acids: CASVGGQGGPYEQYF. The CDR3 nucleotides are TGTGCCAGCGTGGGAGGACAGGGTGGTCCCTACGAGCAGTACTTC.

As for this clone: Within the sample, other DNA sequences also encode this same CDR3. CDR3 sequence (DNA): TGTGCCAGCAGTATAGTCTATCAGCCCCAGCATTTT. It encodes CASSIVYQPQHF. V and J are TRBV28 and TRBJ1-5; D is undetermined. With 5 bases removed from V and 5 bases from J, the gap between germline ends came to 7 bases. The CDR3 spans 12 residues. The germline V gene encodes CDR1 MDHEN and CDR2 SYDVKM.

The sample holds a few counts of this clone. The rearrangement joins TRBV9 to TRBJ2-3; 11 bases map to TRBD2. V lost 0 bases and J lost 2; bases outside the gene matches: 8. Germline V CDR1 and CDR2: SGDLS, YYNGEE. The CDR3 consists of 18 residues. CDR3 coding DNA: TGTGCCAGCAGCGTAGCCCTCCTTAGCGGGGGGGACACAGATACGCAGTATTTT. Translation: CASSVALLSGGDTDTQYF.

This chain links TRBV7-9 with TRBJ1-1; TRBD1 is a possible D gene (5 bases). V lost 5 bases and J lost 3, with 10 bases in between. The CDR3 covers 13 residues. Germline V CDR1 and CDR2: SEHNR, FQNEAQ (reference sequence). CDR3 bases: TGTGCCAGCAGCGCTTTCAGGGACACTGAAGCTTTCTTT. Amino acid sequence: CASSAFRDTEAFF.

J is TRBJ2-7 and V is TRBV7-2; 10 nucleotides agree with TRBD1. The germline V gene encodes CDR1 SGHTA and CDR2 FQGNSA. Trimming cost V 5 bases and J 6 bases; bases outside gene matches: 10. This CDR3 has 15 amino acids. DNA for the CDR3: TGTGCCAGCAGCGCCAGACAGGGGGCGGAGTTCGAGCAGTACTTC. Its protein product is CASSARQGAEFEQYF.

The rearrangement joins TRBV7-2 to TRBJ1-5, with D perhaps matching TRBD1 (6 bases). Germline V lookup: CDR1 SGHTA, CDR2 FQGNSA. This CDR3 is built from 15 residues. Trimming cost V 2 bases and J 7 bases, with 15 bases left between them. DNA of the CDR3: TGTGCCAGCAGCTTAAGGACAGACGGGGCACAGCCCCAGCATTTT. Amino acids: CASSLRTDGAQPQHF.

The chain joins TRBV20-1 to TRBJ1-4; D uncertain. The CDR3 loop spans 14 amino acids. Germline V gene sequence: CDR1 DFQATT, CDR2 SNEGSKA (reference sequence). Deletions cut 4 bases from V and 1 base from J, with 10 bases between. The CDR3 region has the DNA TGCAGTGCTAATGACGGACTAACTAATGAAAAACTGTTTTTT. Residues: CSANDGLTNEKLFF.

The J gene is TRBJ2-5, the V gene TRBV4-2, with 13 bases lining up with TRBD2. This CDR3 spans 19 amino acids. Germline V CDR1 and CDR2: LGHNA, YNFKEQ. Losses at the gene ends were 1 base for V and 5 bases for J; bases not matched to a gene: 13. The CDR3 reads CASSQGGLAGLGSGETQYF. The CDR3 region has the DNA TGTGCCAGCAGCCAAGGGGGACTAGCGGGGCTTGGTTCCGGCGAGACCCAGTACTTC.

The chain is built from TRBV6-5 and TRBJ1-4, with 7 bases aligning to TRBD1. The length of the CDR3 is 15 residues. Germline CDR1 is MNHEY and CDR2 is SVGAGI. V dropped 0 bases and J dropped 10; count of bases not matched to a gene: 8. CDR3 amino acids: CASSYSRDSTGKLFF. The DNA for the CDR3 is TGTGCCAGCAGTTACTCTCGGGACAGTACGGGAAAACTGTTTTTT.

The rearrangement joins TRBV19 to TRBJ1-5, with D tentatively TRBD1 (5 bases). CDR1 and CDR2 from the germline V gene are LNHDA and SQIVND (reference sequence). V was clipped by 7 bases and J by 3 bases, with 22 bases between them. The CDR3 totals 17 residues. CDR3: CASMGLAKRGPNQPQHF. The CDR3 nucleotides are TGTGCCAGTATGGGTTTGGCAAAAAGGGGTCCCAATCAGCCCCAGCATTTT.

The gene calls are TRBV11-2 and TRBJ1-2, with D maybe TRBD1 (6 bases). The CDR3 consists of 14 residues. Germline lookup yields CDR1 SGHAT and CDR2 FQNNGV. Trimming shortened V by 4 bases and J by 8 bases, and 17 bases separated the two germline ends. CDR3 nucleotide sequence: TGTGCCAGCAGCTCCCTACAGGGCTTTGGAGGCTACACCTTC. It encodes CASSSLQGFGGYTF.

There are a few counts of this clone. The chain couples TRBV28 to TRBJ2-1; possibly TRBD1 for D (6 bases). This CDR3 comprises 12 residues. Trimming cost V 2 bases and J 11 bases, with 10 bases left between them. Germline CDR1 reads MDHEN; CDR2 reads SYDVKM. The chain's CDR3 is CASSLDRLKQFF. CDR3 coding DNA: TGTGCCAGCAGTTTAGACAGGCTGAAGCAGTTCTTC.

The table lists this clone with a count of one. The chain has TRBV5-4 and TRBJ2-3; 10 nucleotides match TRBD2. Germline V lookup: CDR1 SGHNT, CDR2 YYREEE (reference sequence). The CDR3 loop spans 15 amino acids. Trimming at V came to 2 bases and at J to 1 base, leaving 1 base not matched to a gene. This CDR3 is CASSLTSGGTDTQYF. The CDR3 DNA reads TGTGCCAGCAGCTTAACTAGCGGGGGCACAGATACGCAGTATTTT.

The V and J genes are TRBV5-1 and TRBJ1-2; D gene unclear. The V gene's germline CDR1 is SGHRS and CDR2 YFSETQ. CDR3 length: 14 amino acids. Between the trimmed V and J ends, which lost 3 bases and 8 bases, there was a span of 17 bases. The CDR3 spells CASSSDDTGNGYTF. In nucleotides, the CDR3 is TGCGCCAGCAGCTCCGATGACACGGGAAACGGCTACACCTTC.

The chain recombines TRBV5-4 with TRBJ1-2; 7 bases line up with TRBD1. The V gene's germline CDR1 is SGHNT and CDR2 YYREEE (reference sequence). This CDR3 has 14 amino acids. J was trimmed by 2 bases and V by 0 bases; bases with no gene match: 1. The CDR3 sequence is CASSLDRGNYGYTF. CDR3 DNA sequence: TGTGCCAGCAGCTTGGACAGGGGCAACTATGGCTACACCTTC.

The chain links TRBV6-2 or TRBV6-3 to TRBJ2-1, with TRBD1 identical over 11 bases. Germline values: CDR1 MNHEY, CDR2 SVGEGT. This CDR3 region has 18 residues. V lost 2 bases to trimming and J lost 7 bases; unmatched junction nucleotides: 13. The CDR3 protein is CASSYGGVGTGGLNEQFF. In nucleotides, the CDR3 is TGTGCCAGCAGTTACGGAGGGGTTGGGACAGGGGGTTTAAATGAGCAGTTCTTC.

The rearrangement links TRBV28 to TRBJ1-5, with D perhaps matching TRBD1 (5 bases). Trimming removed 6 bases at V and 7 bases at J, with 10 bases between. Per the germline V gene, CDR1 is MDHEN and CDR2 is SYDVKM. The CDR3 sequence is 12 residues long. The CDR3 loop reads CASRETDQPQHF. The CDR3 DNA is TGTGCCAGCAGGGAGACAGACCAGCCCCAGCATTTT.

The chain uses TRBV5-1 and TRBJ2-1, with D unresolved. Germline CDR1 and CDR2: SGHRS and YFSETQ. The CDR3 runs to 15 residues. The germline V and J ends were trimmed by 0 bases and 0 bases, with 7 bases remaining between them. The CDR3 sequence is CASSLEANSYNEQFF. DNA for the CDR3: TGCGCCAGCAGCTTGGAAGCGAACTCCTACAATGAGCAGTTCTTC.

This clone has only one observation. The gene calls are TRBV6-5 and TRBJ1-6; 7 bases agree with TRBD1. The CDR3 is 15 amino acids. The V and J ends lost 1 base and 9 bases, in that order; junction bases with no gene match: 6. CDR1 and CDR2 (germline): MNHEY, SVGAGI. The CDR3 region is CASSYLTGPGSPLHF. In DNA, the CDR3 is TGTGCCAGCAGTTACTTGACAGGGCCAGGTTCACCCCTCCACTTT.